The clone carrying this T cell receptor beta chain was counted at least ten times. Its antigen remains unidentified. Unique molecular identifiers were incorporated when the TCRbeta library was constructed. TCRdb processed the PCR reads anew with MiXCR; each CDR3 protein has one entry. The table includes 150,000 to 250,000 distinct CDR3 sequences, 6.3% detected once. These data come from a study of T-cell reconstitution after alpha-beta-depleted transplantation in children. The germline V and J ends were trimmed by 1 base and 1 base, with 5 bases remaining between them. From germline, CDR1 is MGHDK and CDR2 SYGVNS. This CDR3 region has 14 residues. General observations from the study: Day-60 TCRbeta diversity that was high in some patients was derived from surviving recipient T cells and thymic progenitors.

This specimen consisted of PBMCs, obtained before TCRalphabeta/CD19-depleted stem cell transplant. This chain uses TRBV25-1 with TRBJ2-1; D gene uncertain. This clonotype was sampled from a girl less than two years old with combined immunodeficiency, due to receive a stem cell transplant. CDR3 loop: CASSELLSYNEQFF. The DNA for the CDR3 is TGTGCCAGCAGTGAATTACTATCCTACAATGAGCAGTTCTTC.